Listed below are T cell receptor beta chains from one sample, sequenced in a study of a mutant IDH1 vaccine in newly diagnosed glioma. Data came from immunoSEQ multiplex PCR; TCRdb stores just in-frame clones and leaves some out. Of 30,000 to 40,000 clones in the sample, 81% were seen once. Their specific antigens are unknown. The starting material was PBMCs, obtained from a glioma patient whose treatment included an IDH1 peptide vaccine. The receptors shown here come from a man in his forties or fifties with glioma. Each CDR3 is given with its conserved first and last residue. A D gene is named only where the DNA matches it firmly. Size values are once, few and many counts, or a class for expanded clones, and some rows have none.

V gene	D gene	clone size	J gene	CDR3 protein	CDR3 DNA
TRBV7-6	.	.	TRBJ2-7	CASSLADSRNYEQYF	TGTGCCAGCAGCTTAGCAGACAGCCGAAATTACGAGCAGTACTTC
TRBV7-9	.	.	TRBJ2-5	CASSLRANQETQYF	TGTGCCAGCAGCCTCCGAGCCAACCAAGAGACCCAGTACTTC
TRBV6-1	TRBD1	few	TRBJ1-5	CASSAVPGGTVGQPQHF	TGTGCCAGCAGTGCGGTCCCCGGAGGGACAGTCGGTCAGCCCCAGCATTTT
TRBV5-6	.	.	TRBJ1-6	CASSFIRDSPLHF	TGTGCCAGCAGCTTTATCAGGGATTCACCCCTCCACTTT
TRBV2	.	once	TRBJ1-4	CASRWRLGNEKLFF	TGTGCCAGCAGGTGGAGGCTGGGGAATGAAAAACTGTTTTTT
TRBV7-3	.	.	TRBJ2-1	CASSPYAGSPYNEQFF	TGTGCCAGCAGCCCCTATGCAGGGTCCCCCTACAATGAGCAGTTCTTC
TRBV6-1	TRBD2	few	TRBJ2-7	CASSGLGLAGVGEQYF	TGTGCCAGCAGTGGACTAGGACTAGCGGGAGTGGGAGAGCAGTACTTC
TRBV7-2	.	few	TRBJ2-7	CASSFGASYEQYF	TGTGCCAGCAGCTTTGGGGCCTCCTACGAGCAGTACTTC
TRBV9	.	.	TRBJ2-1	CASSVETARTYNEQFF	TGTGCCAGCAGCGTAGAAACAGCTAGAACCTACAATGAGCAGTTCTTC
TRBV5-4	TRBD2	.	TRBJ2-7	CASSLDGGSMASSEQYF	TGTGCCAGCAGCTTGGATGGCGGGAGTATGGCCTCGTCCGAGCAGTACTTC
TRBV19	.	.	TRBJ2-7	CASGRGSYEQYF	TGTGCCAGTGGCAGAGGATCCTACGAGCAGTACTTC
TRBV23-1	.	.	TRBJ2-5	CASSLNGWYQETQYF	TGCGCCAGCAGTCTTAACGGCTGGTACCAAGAGACCCAGTACTTC
TRBV5-1	.	.	TRBJ1-5	CASSLSGFTNQPQHF	TGCGCCAGCAGCTTGAGCGGGTTTACGAATCAGCCCCAGCATTTT
TRBV6-5	TRBD1	.	TRBJ2-5	CASSYPDREETQYF	TGTGCCAGCAGTTACCCGGACAGGGAAGAGACCCAGTACTTC
TRBV4-3	.	.	TRBJ2-1	CASSQAPGRVSYNEQFF	TGCGCCAGCAGCCAAGCCCCCGGCAGGGTATCCTACAATGAGCAGTTCTTC
TRBV5-4	.	.	TRBJ2-7	CASSLRPDAYEQYF	TGTGCCAGCAGCTTGCGGCCGGACGCCTACGAGCAGTACTTC
TRBV4-3	.	.	TRBJ2-3	CASSQGDNENTQYF	TGCGCCAGCAGCCAAGGGGACAACGAGAATACGCAGTATTTT
TRBV10-2	TRBD1	.	TRBJ1-4	CASSEGQGASEKLFF	TGCGCCAGCAGTGAGGGACAGGGGGCGAGTGAAAAACTGTTTTTT
TRBV11-2	.	.	TRBJ2-7	CASSLAVGNEYF	TGTGCCAGCAGCCTAGCAGTCGGGAACGAGTACTTC
TRBV30	TRBD1	.	TRBJ2-1	CAWSSGQGDNEQFF	TGTGCCTGGAGTTCGGGACAGGGAGATAATGAGCAGTTCTTC
TRBV20-1	.	.	TRBJ2-5	CSARDRETQYF	TGCAGTGCTAGAGATCGGGAGACCCAGTACTTC
TRBV5-5	.	once	TRBJ2-7	CASSAAGTAGSEQYF	TGTGCCAGCAGCGCCGCCGGGACGGCGGGCAGCGAGCAGTACTTC